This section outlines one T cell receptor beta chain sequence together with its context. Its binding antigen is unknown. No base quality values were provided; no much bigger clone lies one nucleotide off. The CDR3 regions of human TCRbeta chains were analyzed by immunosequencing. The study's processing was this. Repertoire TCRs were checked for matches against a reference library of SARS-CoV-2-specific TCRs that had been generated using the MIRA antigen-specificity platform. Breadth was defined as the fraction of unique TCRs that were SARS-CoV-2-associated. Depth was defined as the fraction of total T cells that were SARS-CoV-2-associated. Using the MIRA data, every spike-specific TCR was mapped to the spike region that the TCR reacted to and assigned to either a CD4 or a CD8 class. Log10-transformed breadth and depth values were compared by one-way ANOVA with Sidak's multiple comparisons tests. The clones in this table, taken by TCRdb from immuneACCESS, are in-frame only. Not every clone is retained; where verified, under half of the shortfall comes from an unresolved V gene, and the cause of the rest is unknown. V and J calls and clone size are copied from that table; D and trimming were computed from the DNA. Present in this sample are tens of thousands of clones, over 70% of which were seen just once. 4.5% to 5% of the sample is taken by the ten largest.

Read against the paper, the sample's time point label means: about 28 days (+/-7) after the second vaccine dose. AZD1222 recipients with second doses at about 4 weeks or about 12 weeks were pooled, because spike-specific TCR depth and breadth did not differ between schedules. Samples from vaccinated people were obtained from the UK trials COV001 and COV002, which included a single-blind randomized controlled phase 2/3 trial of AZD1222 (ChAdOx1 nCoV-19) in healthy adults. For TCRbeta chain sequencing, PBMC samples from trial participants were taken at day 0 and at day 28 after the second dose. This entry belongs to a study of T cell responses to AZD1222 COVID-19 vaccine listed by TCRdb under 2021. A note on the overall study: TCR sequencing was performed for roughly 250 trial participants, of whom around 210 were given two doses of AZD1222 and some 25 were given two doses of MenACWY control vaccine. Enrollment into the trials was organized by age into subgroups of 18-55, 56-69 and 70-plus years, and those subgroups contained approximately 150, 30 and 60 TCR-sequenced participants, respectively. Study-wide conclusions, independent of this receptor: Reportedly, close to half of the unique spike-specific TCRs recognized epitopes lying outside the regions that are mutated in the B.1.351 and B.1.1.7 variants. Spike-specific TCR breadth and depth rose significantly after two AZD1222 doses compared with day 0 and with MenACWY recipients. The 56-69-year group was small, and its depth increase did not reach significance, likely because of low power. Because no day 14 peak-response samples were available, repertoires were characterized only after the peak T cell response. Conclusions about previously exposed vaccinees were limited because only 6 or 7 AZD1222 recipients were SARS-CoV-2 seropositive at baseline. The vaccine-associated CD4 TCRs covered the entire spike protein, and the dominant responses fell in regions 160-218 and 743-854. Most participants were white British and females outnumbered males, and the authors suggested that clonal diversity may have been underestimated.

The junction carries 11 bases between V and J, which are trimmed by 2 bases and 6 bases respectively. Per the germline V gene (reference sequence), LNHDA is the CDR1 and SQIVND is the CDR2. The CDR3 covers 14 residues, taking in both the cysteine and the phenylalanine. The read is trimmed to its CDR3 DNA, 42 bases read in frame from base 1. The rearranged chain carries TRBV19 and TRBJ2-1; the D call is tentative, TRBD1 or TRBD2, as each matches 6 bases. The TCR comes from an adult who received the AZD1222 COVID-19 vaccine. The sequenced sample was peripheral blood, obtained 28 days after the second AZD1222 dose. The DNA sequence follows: TGTGCCAGTAGTATATTGGGGGGCCCCAATGAGCAGTTCTTC. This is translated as CASSILGGPNEQFF.